These 19 T cell receptor beta chains originate from one sample sequenced in a study of Tregs in tolerant kidney transplant recipients. Related graft donors supplied nonmyeloablative bone marrow transplants, and mixed chimerism was transient. The method was immunoSEQ multiplex PCR; TCRdb's version includes in-frame clones alone and lacks a portion of them. There are 45,000 or so clones in the sample; over 85% occur only once, and roughly 15% lies in the top ten. Material: CD8+ T cells from blood (PBMCs), obtained 12 months after the transplant. Source of these receptors: a human patient who received a combined kidney and bone marrow transplant. The graft donor may have given rise to some T cells.

This sequence joins TRBV28 and TRBJ2-7; D is ambiguous. CDR1 and CDR2 from the germline V gene are MDHEN and SYDVKM. This CDR3 comprises 11 residues. V was cut by 4 bases and J by 3 bases, with 4 bases left in between. CDR3 sequence (DNA): TGTGCCAGCAGTTCTGTCTACGAGCAGTACTTC. Translating it yields CASSSVYEQYF.

This rearrangement joins TRBV4-3 to TRBJ1-3; weak D call: TRBD1 (6 bases). Germline lookup yields CDR1 LGHNA and CDR2 YSLEER. Between the trimmed V and J ends, which lost 2 bases and 0 bases, there was a span of 14 bases. The CDR3 has 17 residues. The CDR3 loop reads CASSQSSRGDSGNTIYF. CDR3 nucleotide sequence: TGCGCCAGCAGCCAAAGCTCCAGGGGCGACTCTGGAAACACCATATATTTT.

The chain recombines TRBV29-1 with TRBJ2-2; TRBD1 is a possible D gene (6 bases). Germline V gives CDR1 SQVTM, CDR2 ANQGSEA. This CDR3 has 15 amino acids. The V gene lost 4 bases and the J gene lost 2 bases, with 14 bases spanning the gap. In DNA form, the CDR3 reads TGCAGCGTTGTTGACGGGACAATCAACACCGGGGAGCTGTTTTTT. This gives the protein CSVVDGTINTGELFF.

In this sample, this clone turned up a few times. V usage is TRBV2 and J usage is TRBJ2-4; a weak D match, TRBD1 (6 bases). Germline-derived CDR1 and CDR2 are SNHLY and FYNNEI. The CDR3 consists of 16 residues. Between the trimmed V and J ends, which lost 10 bases and 1 base, there was a span of 20 bases. CDR3 sequence (DNA): TGTGCCACCACAGTTTATGGGGGCTCGGCCAAAAACATTCAGTACTTC. The encoded protein is CATTVYGGSAKNIQYF.

The chain carries TRBV7-6 and TRBJ2-7, with 7 bases lining up with TRBD1. In germline, CDR1 is SGHVS, CDR2 FNYEAQ. V trimming: 4 bases; J trimming: 4 bases; junction bases outside the gene matches: 10. The CDR3 loop spans 15 amino acids. The CDR3 DNA sequence: TGTGCCAGCAGCTCACTTGGGACAGCCGGGTACGAGCAGTACTTC. Translated: CASSSLGTAGYEQYF.

The J gene is TRBJ2-5, the V gene TRBV7-3, with 7 positions matching TRBD2. Trimming removed 5 bases from V and 6 bases from J; junction bases left unmatched: 9. This CDR3 region has 14 residues. CDR1 is SGHTA and CDR2 is FQGTGA in the germline V gene. The CDR3 coding sequence is TGTGCCAGCAGCCCCATGGCGGGGGTGAAGACCCAGTACTTC. Amino acid sequence: CASSPMAGVKTQYF.

The V call is TRBV5-6, the J call TRBJ2-7, with TRBD1 identical over 8 bases. Germline V gene sequence: CDR1 SGHDT, CDR2 YYEEEE. V dropped 2 bases and J dropped 3; count of bases not matched to a gene: 4. This CDR3 region has 14 residues. This CDR3 reads CASSFGTGNYEQYF. The CDR3 DNA reads TGTGCCAGCAGCTTCGGGACAGGCAACTACGAGCAGTACTTC.

The gene calls are TRBV28 and TRBJ1-2; D is unclear. This CDR3 has 14 amino acids. Germline loops: CDR1 MDHEN, CDR2 SYDVKM. Trimming cost V 4 bases and J 2 bases, with 11 bases left between them. CDR3 coding DNA: TGTGCCAGCAGTTCCCGTGGAGAAAACTATGGCTACACCTTC. Its protein product is CASSSRGENYGYTF.

This chain uses TRBV13 with TRBJ2-7; D remains ambiguous. Germline V CDR1 and CDR2: PRHDT, FYEKMQ (reference sequence). Trimming pared 7 bases from V and 7 bases from J, leaving 14 bases between. This CDR3 has 12 amino acids. As DNA, the CDR3 is TGTGCCAGCACCCTTGATAGGCGGGAGCAGTACTTC. Its translation: CASTLDRREQYF.

On this clone itself: Other DNA sequences in this specimen translate into the identical CDR3. The V call is TRBV10-1, the J call TRBJ1-6, with a tentative D call TRBD1 (5 bases). CDR1 and CDR2 (germline): WNHNN, SYGVQD (reference sequence). The V end lost 7 bases, the J end lost 5 bases, and 21 bases lay between the germline ends. CDR3 size: 17 residues. CDR3 residues: CASKGSGELWNNSPLHF. The CDR3 coding sequence is TGCGCCAGCAAGGGGTCGGGGGAACTTTGGAATAATTCACCCCTCCACTTT.

The chain recombines TRBV19 with TRBJ1-5; perhaps TRBD1 as D (5 bases). V dropped 3 bases and J dropped 9 bases, with 12 bases sitting between them. CDR3 length: 13 residues. Germline assignment: CDR1 LNHDA and CDR2 SQIVND (reference sequence). CDR3 protein: CASSMAGWLPQHF. The CDR3 DNA is TGTGCCAGTAGTATGGCAGGGTGGCTGCCCCAGCATTTT.

The rearrangement uses TRBV27 and TRBJ2-5; TRBD2 matches at 9 bases. The V segment lost 8 bases and the J segment 1 base; nucleotides outside the gene matches: 8. CDR1 and CDR2 from the germline V gene are MNHEY and SMNVEV (reference sequence). The CDR3 contains 15 residues. The CDR3 DNA follows: TGTGCCAGCGGACCCGTAGCGGGAGCCCAAGAGACCCAGTACTTC. It specifies CASGPVAGAQETQYF.

This clone showed up just a few times. CDR3 residues: CASSAITDNEAFF. CDR3 bases: TGTGCCAGCAGCGCCATCACAGATAACGAAGCTTTCTTT. The chain uses TRBV9 and TRBJ1-1; D is unresolved. V lost 3 bases, J lost 8 bases, and 14 bases lay in between. Germline loops: CDR1 SGDLS, CDR2 YYNGEE. The CDR3 loop spans 13 amino acids.

Points on this clone: The junction does not match germline at one end; this may be a read error. V and J are TRBV4-1 and TRBJ1-4; maybe TRBD1 (5 bases). The CDR3 runs 17 residues. From germline, CDR1 is MGHRA and CDR2 YSYEKL. The CDR3 coding sequence is TGCGCCAGCAGCCAAGACGTAGCGGGACGGGCTAATGAAAAACTGCTTTTT. Its protein product is CASSQDVAGRANEKLLF.

This clone appeared a few times. This chain links TRBV7-9 with TRBJ1-2; perhaps TRBD1 as D (6 bases). V lost 1 base to trimming and J lost 3 bases, with 12 bases between them. CDR3 length: 15 amino acids. Germline CDR1 and CDR2: SEHNR and FQNEAQ (reference sequence). CDR3 amino acids: CASSLDQGRYYGYTF. DNA for the CDR3: TGTGCCAGCAGCTTAGATCAGGGGCGGTACTATGGCTACACCTTC. The full variable domain, rest sourced from reference TRBV7-9 and TRBJ1-2, is DTGVSQNPRHKITKRGQNVTFRCDPISEHNRLYWYRQTLGQGPEFLTYFQNEAQLEKSRLLSDRFSAERPKGSFSTLEIQRTEQGDSAMYLCASSLDQGRYYGYTFGSGTRLTVV.

The gene calls are TRBV27 and TRBJ2-5, with TRBD2 as a possible D gene (5 bases). This CDR3 spans 15 amino acids. V lost 3 bases and J 3 bases, leaving 14 bases between the germline ends. Germline V CDR1 and CDR2: MNHEY, SMNVEV (reference sequence). As DNA, the CDR3 is TGTGCCAGCAGTTTTTCCCTAACGAGGGAAGAGACCCAGTACTTC. Translating gives CASSFSLTREETQYF.

This clone was observed a single time. This rearrangement joins TRBV11-2 to TRBJ2-7, with a weak D call TRBD1 (5 bases). The CDR3 contains 14 residues. Germline assignment: CDR1 SGHAT and CDR2 FQNNGV. Deletions cut 2 bases from V and 12 bases from J, with 20 bases between. Here the CDR3 DNA reads TGTGCCAGCAGCTTATTGATTTCTGGGGCAGGCACGTACTTC. Encoded protein: CASSLLISGAGTYF.

V and J are TRBV4-1 and TRBJ2-5, with D tentatively TRBD1 (5 bases). V was shortened by 0 bases and J by 3 bases, with 8 bases between the two germline ends. This CDR3 spans 14 amino acids. CDR1 MGHRA and CDR2 YSYEKL come from the germline V gene. In nucleotides, the CDR3 is TGCGCCAGCAGCCAAGAGTCCAGGGAAGAGACCCAGTACTTC. This translates into CASSQESREETQYF.

The rearrangement links TRBV13 to TRBJ1-2, with TRBD1 matching 7 bases. Germline V gene data show CDR1 as PRHDT and CDR2 as FYEKMQ (reference sequence). The CDR3 length is 17 residues. The V and J ends lost 0 bases and 4 bases, in that order; junction bases with no gene match: 11. The CDR3 protein is CASSLGRGQAILYGYTF. DNA of the CDR3: TGTGCCAGCAGCTTAGGGCGCGGACAGGCCATTCTCTATGGCTACACCTTC.